This T cell receptor (beta chain) was captured in a study of blood T cell repertoires in COVID-19. Study overall: Whether acute or convalescent, the COVID-19 samples came from the United States, Italy and Spain. The cDNA or gDNA used as material had been derived from T cells, B-cell-depleted T cells, or PBMCs.

Authors' methods: Estimation of nucleated cell counts relied on the amplification of reference gene primers. Measured with immunoSEQ multiplex PCR; TCRdb has only the in-frame clones, and not every one. That table supplies the V and J calls and clone size; D and trimming were determined from the DNA. The profile shows fewer than 400,000 clones, roughly 87% of them singletons. This CDR3 region has 14 residues. Trimming shortened V by 6 bases and J by 6 bases, and 16 bases separated the two germline ends. Looked up from germline, CDR1 is SGHRS and CDR2 is YFSETQ. Sequencing input: PBMCs or T cells enriched from blood (not recorded which). The chain recombines TRBV5-1 with TRBJ2-1; D may be TRBD2 (6 bases). This clonotype was sampled from a woman aged 18-30 years who had recovered from COVID-19. CDR3 sequence reads: CASTDVTSSNEQFF. The CDR3 nucleotides are TGCGCCAGCACCGATGTGACTAGTAGCAATGAGCAGTTCTTC.